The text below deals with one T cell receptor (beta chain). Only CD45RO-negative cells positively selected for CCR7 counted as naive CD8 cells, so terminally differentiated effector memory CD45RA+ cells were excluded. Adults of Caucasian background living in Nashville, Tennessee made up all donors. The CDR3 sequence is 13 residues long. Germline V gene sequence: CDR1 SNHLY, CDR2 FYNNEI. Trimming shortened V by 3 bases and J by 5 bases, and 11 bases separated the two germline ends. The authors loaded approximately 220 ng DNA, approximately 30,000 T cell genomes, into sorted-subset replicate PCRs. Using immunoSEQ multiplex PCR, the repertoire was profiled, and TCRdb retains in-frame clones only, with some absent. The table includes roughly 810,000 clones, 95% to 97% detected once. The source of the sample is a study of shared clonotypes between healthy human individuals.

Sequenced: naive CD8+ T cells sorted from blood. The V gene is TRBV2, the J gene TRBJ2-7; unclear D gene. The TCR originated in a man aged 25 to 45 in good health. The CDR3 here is CASSDGVGNEQYF. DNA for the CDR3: TGTGCCAGCAGTGATGGGGTTGGCAACGAGCAGTACTTC.